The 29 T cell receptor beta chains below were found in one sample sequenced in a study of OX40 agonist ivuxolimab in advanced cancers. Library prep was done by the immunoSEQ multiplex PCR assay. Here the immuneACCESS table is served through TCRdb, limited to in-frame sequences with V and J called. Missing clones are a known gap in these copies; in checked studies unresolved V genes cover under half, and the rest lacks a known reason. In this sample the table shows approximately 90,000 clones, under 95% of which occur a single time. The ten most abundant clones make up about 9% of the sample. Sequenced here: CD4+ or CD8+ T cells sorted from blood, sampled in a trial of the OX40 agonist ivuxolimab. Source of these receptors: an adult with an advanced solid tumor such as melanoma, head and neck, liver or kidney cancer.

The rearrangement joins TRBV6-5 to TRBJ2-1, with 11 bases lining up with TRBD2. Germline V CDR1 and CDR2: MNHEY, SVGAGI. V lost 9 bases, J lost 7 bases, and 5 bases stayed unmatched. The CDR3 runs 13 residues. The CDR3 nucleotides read TGTGCCAGTACTAGCGGGAGATTAAATGAGCAGTTCTTC. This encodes CASTSGRLNEQFF.

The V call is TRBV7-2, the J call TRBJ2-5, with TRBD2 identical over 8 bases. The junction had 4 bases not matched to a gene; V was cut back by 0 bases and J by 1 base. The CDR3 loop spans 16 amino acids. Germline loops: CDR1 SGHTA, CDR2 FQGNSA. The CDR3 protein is CASSLARGVLQETQYF. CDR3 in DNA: TGTGCCAGCAGCTTAGCGCGGGGGGTCCTCCAAGAGACCCAGTACTTC.

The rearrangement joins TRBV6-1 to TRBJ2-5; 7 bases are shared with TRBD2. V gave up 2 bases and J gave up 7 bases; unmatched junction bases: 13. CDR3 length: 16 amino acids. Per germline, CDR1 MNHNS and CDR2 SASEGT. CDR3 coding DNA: TGTGCCAGCAGTGAATGGGCTAGCGGCAGTCTCGGGACCCAGTACTTC. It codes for CASSEWASGSLGTQYF.

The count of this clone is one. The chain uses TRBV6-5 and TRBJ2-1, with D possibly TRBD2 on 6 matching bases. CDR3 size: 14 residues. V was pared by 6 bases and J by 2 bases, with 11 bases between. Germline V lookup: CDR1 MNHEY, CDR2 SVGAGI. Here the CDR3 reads CASSYGTAYNEQFF. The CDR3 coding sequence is TGTGCCAGCAGCTATGGGACTGCCTACAATGAGCAGTTCTTC.

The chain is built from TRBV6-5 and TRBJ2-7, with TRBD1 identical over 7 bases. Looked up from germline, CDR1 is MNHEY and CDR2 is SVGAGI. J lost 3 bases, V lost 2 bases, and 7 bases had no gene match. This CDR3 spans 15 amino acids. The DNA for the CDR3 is TGTGCCAGCAGTTACGGCCGGCAGGGGGACTACGAGCAGTACTTC. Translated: CASSYGRQGDYEQYF.

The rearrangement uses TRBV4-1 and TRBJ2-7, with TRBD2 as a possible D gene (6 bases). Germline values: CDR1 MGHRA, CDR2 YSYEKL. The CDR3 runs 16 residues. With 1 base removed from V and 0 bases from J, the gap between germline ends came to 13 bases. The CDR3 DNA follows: TGCGCCAGCAGCCAAGCCATGGGGGGTAGCTCCTACGAGCAGTACTTC. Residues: CASSQAMGGSSYEQYF.

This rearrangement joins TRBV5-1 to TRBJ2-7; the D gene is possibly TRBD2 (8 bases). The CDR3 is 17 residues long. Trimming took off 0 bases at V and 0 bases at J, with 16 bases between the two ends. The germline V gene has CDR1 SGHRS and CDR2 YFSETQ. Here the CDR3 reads CASSLGVAGQSSYEQYF. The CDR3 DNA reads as TGCGCCAGCAGCTTGGGGGTAGCGGGACAGAGCTCCTACGAGCAGTACTTC.

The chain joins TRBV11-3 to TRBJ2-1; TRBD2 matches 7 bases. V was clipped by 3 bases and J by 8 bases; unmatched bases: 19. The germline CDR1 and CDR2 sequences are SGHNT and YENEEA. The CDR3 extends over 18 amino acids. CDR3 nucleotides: TGTGCCAGCAGCTTCCCTGAGGGAGCCCAGCGGGGAAGTGATGAGCAGTTCTTC. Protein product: CASSFPEGAQRGSDEQFF.

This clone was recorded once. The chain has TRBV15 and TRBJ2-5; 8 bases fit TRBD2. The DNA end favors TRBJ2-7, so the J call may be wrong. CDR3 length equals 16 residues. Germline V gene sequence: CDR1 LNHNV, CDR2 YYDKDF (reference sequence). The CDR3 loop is CATSRDRTGGTYEQYF. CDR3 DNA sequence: TGTGCCACCAGCAGAGATCGGACGGGAGGGACCTACGAGCAGTACTTC.

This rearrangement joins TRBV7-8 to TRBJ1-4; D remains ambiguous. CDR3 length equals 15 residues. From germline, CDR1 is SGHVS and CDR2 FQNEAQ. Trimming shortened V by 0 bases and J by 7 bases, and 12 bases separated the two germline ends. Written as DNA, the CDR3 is TGTGCCAGCAGCTTAGCTCGGAGTAGCAGTGAAAAACTGTTTTTT. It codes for CASSLARSSSEKLFF.

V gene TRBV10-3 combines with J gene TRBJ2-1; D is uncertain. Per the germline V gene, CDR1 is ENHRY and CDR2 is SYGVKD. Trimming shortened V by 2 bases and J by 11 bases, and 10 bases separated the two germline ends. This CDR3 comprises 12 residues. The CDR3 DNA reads TGTGCCATCAGTGAGGCGGACGCCAAGCAGTTCTTC. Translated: CAISEADAKQFF.

CDR3 in amino acids: CASRTPSGPNTGELFF. CDR3 DNA: TGTGCCAGCAGGACCCCGAGCGGACCGAACACCGGGGAGCTGTTTTTT. The chain couples TRBV9 to TRBJ2-2, with D possibly TRBD2 on 5 matching bases. Germline CDR1 SGDLS, CDR2 YYNGEE. This CDR3 is built from 16 residues. Trimming took off 5 bases at V and 0 bases at J, with 14 bases between the two ends.

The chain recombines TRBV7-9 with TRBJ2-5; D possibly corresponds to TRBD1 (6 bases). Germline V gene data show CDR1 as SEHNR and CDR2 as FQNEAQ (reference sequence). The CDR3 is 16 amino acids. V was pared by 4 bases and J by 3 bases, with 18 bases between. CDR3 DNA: TGTGCCAGCAGCTACCCCTGGACAGCAGTAAAAGAGACCCAGTACTTC. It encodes CASSYPWTAVKETQYF.

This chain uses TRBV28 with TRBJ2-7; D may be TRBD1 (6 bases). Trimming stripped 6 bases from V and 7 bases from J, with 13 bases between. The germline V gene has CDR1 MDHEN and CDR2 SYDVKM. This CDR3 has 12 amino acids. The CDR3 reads CASRGRGEEQYF. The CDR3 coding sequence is TGTGCCAGCAGAGGCAGGGGAGAAGAGCAGTACTTC.

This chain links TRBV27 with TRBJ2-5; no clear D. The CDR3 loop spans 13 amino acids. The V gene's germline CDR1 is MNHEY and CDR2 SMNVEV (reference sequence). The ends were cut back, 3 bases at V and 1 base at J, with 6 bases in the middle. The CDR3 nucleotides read TGTGCCAGCAGTTTCACTATCCAAGAGACCCAGTACTTC. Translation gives CASSFTIQETQYF.

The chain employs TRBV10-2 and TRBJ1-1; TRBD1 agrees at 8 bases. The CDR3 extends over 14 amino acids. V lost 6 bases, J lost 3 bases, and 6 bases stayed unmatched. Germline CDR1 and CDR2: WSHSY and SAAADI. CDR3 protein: CASSQTGEDTEAFF. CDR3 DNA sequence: TGCGCCAGCAGCCAGACAGGGGAGGACACTGAAGCTTTCTTT.

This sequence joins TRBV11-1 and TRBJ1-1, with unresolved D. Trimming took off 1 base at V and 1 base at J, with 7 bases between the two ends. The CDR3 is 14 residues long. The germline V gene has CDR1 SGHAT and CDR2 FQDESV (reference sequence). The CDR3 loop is CASSLVGRNTEAFF. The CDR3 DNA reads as TGTGCCAGCAGCTTAGTTGGGCGGAACACTGAAGCTTTCTTT.

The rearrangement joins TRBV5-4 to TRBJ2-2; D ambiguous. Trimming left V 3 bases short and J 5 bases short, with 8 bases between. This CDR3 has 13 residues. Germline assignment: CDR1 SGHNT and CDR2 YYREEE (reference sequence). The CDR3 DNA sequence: TGTGCCAGCAGCTATGGCGGAACCGGGGAGCTGTTTTTT. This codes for CASSYGGTGELFF.

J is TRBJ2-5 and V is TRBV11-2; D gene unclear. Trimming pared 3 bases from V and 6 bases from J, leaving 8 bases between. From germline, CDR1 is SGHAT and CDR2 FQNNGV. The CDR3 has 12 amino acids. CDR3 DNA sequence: TGTGCCAGCAGCTTTGTAGGAAAGACCCAGTACTTC. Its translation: CASSFVGKTQYF.

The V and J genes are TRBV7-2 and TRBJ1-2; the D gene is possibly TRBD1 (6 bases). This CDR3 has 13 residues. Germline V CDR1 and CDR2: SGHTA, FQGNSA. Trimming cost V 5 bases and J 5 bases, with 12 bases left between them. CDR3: CASSTRGWYGYTF. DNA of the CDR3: TGTGCCAGCAGCACCAGGGGATGGTATGGCTACACCTTC.

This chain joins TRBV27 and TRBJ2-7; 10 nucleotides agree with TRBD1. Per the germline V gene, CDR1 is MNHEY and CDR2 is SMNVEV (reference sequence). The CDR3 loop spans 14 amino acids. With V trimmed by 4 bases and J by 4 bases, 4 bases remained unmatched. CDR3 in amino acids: CASSSSGQGYEQYF. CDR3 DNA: TGTGCCAGCAGTTCCTCGGGACAGGGGTACGAGCAGTACTTC.

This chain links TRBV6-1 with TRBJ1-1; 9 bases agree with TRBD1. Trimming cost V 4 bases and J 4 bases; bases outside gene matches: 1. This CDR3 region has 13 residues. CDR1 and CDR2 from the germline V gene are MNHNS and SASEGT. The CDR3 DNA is TGTGCCAGCAGTGCGACAGGGGGCACTGAAGCTTTCTTT. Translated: CASSATGGTEAFF.

CDR3 bases: TGTGCCACCAGCAGAAACAAGGGCGGTCGCTCGAGCCGTGATCGCAATGAGCAGTTCTTC. Translation: CATSRNKGGRSSRDRNEQFF. The chain couples TRBV15 to TRBJ2-1; the D is unclear. This CDR3 spans 20 amino acids. The ends were cut back, 2 bases at V and 6 bases at J, with 29 bases in the middle. CDR1 is LNHNV and CDR2 is YYDKDF in the germline V gene (reference sequence).

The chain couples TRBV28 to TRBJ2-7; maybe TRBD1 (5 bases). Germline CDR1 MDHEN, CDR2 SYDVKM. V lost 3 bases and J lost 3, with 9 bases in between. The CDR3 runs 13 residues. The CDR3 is CASSFVGVYEQYF. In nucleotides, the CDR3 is TGTGCCAGCAGTTTTGTAGGGGTCTACGAGCAGTACTTC.

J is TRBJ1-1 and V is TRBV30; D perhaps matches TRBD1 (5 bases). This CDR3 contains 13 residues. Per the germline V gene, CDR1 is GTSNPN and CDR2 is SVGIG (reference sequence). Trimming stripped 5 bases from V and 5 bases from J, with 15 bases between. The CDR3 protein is CAWVFPGGTEAFF. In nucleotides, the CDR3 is TGTGCCTGGGTCTTCCCTGGGGGAACTGAAGCTTTCTTT.

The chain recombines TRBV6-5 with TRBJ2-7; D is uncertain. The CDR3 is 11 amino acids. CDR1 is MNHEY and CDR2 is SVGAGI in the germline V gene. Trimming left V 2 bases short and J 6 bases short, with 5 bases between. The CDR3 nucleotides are TGTGCCAGCAGTTACAGGGTCGAGCAGTACTTC. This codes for CASSYRVEQYF.

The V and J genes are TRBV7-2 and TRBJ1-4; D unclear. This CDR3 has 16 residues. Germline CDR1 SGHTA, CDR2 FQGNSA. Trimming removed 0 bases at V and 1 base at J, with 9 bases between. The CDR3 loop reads CASSLARIRTNEKLFF. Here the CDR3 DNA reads TGTGCCAGCAGCTTAGCTCGGATTCGAACTAATGAAAAACTGTTTTTT. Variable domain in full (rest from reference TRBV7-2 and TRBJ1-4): GAGVSQSPSNKVTEKGKDVELRCDPISGHTALYWYRQSLGQGLEFLIYFQGNSAPDKSGLPSDRFSAERTGGSVSTLTIQRTQQEDSAVYLCASSLARIRTNEKLFFGSGTQLSVL.

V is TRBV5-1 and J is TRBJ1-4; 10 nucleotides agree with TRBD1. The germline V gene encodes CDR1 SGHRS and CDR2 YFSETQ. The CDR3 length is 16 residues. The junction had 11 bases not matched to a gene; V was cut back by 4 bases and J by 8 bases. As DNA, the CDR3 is TGCGCCAGCAGCCCAAGACAGGGGGCGCTTGAAGAAAAACTGTTTTTT. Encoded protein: CASSPRQGALEEKLFF.

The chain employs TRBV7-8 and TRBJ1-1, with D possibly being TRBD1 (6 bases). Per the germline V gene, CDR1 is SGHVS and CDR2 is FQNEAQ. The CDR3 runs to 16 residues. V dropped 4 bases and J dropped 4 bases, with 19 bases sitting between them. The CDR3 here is CASSSTVGHRSTEAFF. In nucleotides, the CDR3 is TGTGCCAGCAGCTCTACCGTGGGACACCGGAGCACTGAAGCTTTCTTT.